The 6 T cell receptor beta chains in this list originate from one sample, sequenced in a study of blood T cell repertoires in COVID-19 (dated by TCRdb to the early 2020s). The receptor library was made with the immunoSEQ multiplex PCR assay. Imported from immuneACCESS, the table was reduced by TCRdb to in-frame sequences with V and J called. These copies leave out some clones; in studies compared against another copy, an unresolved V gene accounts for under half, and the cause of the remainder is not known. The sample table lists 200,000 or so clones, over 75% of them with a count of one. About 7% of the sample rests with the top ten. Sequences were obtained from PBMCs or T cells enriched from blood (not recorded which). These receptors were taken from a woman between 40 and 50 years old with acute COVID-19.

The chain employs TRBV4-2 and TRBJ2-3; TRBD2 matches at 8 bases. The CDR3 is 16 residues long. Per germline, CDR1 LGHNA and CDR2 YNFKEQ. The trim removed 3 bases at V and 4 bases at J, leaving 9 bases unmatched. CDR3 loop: CASSQRGGRGPDTQYF. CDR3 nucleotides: TGTGCCAGCAGCCAGCGCGGGGGGCGCGGGCCAGATACGCAGTATTTT.

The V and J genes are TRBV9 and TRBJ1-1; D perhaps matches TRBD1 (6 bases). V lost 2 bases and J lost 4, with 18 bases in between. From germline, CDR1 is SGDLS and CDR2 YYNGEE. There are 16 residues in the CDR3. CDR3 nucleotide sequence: TGTGCCAGCAGCGTCCCTCCACAGGGCTACCGCACTGAAGCTTTCTTT. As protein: CASSVPPQGYRTEAFF.

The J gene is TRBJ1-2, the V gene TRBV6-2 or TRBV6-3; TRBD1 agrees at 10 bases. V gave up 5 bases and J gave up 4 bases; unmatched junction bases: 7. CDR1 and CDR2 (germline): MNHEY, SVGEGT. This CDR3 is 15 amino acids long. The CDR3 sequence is CASSGLGTGVYGYTF. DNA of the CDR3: TGTGCCAGCAGTGGCCTCGGGACAGGGGTCTATGGCTACACCTTC.

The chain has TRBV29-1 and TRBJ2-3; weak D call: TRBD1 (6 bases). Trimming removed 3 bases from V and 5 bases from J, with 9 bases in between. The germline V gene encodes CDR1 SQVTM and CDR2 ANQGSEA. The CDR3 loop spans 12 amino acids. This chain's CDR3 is CSVEGHGDTQYF. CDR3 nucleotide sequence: TGCAGCGTTGAGGGACACGGAGATACGCAGTATTTT.

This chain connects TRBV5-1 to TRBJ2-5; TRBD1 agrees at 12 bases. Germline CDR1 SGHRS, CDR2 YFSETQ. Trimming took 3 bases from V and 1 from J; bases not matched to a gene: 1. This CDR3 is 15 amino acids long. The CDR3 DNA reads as TGCGCCAGCAGCTGGGACAGGGGGCTCCAAGAGACCCAGTACTTC. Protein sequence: CASSWDRGLQETQYF.

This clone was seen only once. The DNA of the CDR3 is TGTGCCAGCAGCCAAGGGGGGGAGGCAGATACGCAGTATTTT. Translation gives CASSQGGEADTQYF. The genes are TRBV3-1 (or the pseudogene TRBV3-2) and TRBJ2-3, with D perhaps TRBD2 (6 bases). Germline lookup yields CDR1 LGHDT and CDR2 YNNKEL (reference sequence). Trimming removed 1 base from V and 4 bases from J, with 9 bases in between. The CDR3 is 14 amino acids.